A selection of T cell receptor beta chains follows, all from one sample in a study of blood T cell repertoires in COVID-19. The table came from immunoSEQ multiplex PCR; TCRdb's copy has only in-frame clones and leaves some out. The sample lists tens of thousands of clones, about 86% seen once, with more than 6% in the top ten. The sample comprised peripheral blood. These receptors were obtained from an older woman with COVID-19, enrolled during active disease. Both conserved end residues are part of each CDR3. Each record gives: V gene, J gene, D gene, clone size, CDR3 DNA, CDR3 protein. A D gene is named only where the DNA matches it firmly. The size entry is marked missing in some rows and otherwise reads once, few, many or a size class.

V: TRBV29-1
J: TRBJ2-2
D: -
size: -
DNA: TGCAGCGTGATACAGGGAGATAAGAACTCGAACACCGGGGAGCTGTTTTTT
CDR3: CSVIQGDKNSNTGELFF

V: TRBV6-1
J: TRBJ2-7
D: TRBD1
size: -
DNA: TGTGCCAGCAGTGAACAGACAGGGATCGGCGAGCAGTACTTC
CDR3: CASSEQTGIGEQYF

V: TRBV7-9
J: TRBJ2-3
D: -
size: -
DNA: TGTGCCAGCAGCTTCGGCTTCATGGCGGGAGATACGCAGTATTTT
CDR3: CASSFGFMAGDTQYF

V: TRBV5-4
J: TRBJ2-7
D: -
size: -
DNA: TGTGCCAGCAGCCCATACCCGGTGACCTACGAGCAGTACTTC
CDR3: CASSPYPVTYEQYF

V: TRBV19
J: TRBJ1-2
D: TRBD1
size: -
DNA: TGTGCCAGCCGGGACAGAGCTAACTATGGCTACACCTTC
CDR3: CASRDRANYGYTF

V: TRBV11-3
J: TRBJ2-7
D: TRBD2
size: -
DNA: TGTGCCAGCAGCTTGGTGACTAGCGGGAGTGCCCACGAGCAGTACTTC
CDR3: CASSLVTSGSAHEQYF

V: TRBV19
J: TRBJ2-7
D: -
size: -
DNA: TGTGCCAGTAGTATCCCGCTCGCGGCTAATACCTACGAGCAGTACTTC
CDR3: CASSIPLAANTYEQYF

V: TRBV19
J: TRBJ1-1
D: -
size: -
DNA: TGTGCCAGTAGGGTCCGATCGACAGGGAACACTGAAGCTTTCTTT
CDR3: CASRVRSTGNTEAFF

V: TRBV10-1
J: TRBJ1-5
D: -
size: -
DNA: TGCGCCAGCAGTGAGTCGGGTTTAGGAGGGTTTTTTTGGAATGTGGATCAGCCCCAGCATTTT
CDR3: CASSESGLGGFFWNVDQPQHF

V: TRBV30
J: TRBJ2-3
D: -
size: -
DNA: TGTGCCCGAAGGACAGTACATACGCAGTATTTT
CDR3: CARRTVHTQYF

V: TRBV5-1
J: TRBJ2-1
D: TRBD2
size: -
DNA: TGCGCCAGCAGCGCCGATCCCGGGGGGGAGCAGTTCTTC
CDR3: CASSADPGGEQFF

V: TRBV27
J: TRBJ2-7
D: TRBD2
size: -
DNA: TGTGCCAGCAGAGAACTAGCGGGAGGGCCTGAGGAGCAGTACTTC
CDR3: CASRELAGGPEEQYF

V: TRBV6-6
J: TRBJ1-2
D: -
size: -
DNA: TGTGCCAGCACCTCAGGAGGGGCGATGGGGGTATATGGCTACACCTTC
CDR3: CASTSGGAMGVYGYTF

V: TRBV30
J: TRBJ2-5
D: TRBD1
size: medium-sized
DNA: TGTGCCTGGAGAACAGGGGCCCAGACCCAGTACTTC
CDR3: CAWRTGAQTQYF

V: TRBV5-5
J: TRBJ2-5
D: -
size: -
DNA: TGTGCCAGCAGCTCCGGCGGGGCCCTACGGGAGACCCAGTACTTC
CDR3: CASSSGGALRETQYF

V: TRBV7-6
J: TRBJ1-2
D: TRBD1
size: -
DNA: TGTGCCAGCAGCGCAACCGACAGGGACGGCTACACCTTC
CDR3: CASSATDRDGYTF

V: TRBV2
J: TRBJ2-7
D: -
size: few
DNA: TGTGCCAGCAGCCCACAGGGCGGGCAGTACTTC
CDR3: CASSPQGGQYF

V: TRBV6-5
J: TRBJ2-6
D: -
size: -
DNA: TGTGCCAGCAGTTACACGAGCTCTGGGGCCAACGTCCTGACTTTC
CDR3: CASSYTSSGANVLTF

V: TRBV5-4
J: TRBJ2-3
D: TRBD2
size: -
DNA: TGTGCCAGCAGCTTGGGACTAGCCGTATCCCAGTATTTT
CDR3: CASSLGLAVSQYF

V: TRBV3-1/TRBV3-2
J: TRBJ2-5
D: TRBD2
size: once
DNA: TGTGCCAGCAGCCAATCGGGGGGGGGAGAGACCCAGTACTTC
CDR3: CASSQSGGGETQYF

V: TRBV29-1
J: TRBJ1-5
D: -
size: few
DNA: TGCAGCGTTTCCGTAGGGGGACAGCCCCAGCATTTT
CDR3: CSVSVGGQPQHF

V: TRBV5-5
J: TRBJ2-2
D: -
size: -
DNA: TGTGCCAGCAGCGGAGAAGCGGTACCCACCGGGGAGCTGTTTTTT
CDR3: CASSGEAVPTGELFF